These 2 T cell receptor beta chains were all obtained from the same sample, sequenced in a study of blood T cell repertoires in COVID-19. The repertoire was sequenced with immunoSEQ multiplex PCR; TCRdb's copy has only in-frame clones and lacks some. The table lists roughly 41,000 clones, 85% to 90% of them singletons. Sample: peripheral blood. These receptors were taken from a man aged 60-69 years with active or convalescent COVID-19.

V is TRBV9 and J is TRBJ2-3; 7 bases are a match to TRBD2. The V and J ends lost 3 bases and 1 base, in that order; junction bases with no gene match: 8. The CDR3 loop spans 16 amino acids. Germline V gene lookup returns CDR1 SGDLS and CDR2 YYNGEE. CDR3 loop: CASSALGGGGTDTQYF. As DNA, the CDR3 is TGTGCCAGCAGCGCGCTGGGGGGAGGGGGCACAGATACGCAGTATTTT.

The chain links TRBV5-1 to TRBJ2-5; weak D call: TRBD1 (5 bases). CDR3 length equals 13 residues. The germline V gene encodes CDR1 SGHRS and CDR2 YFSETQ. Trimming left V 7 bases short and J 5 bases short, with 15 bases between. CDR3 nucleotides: TGCGCCAGCCGCACGGAAGGGGCTGAGACCCAGTACTTC. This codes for CASRTEGAETQYF.